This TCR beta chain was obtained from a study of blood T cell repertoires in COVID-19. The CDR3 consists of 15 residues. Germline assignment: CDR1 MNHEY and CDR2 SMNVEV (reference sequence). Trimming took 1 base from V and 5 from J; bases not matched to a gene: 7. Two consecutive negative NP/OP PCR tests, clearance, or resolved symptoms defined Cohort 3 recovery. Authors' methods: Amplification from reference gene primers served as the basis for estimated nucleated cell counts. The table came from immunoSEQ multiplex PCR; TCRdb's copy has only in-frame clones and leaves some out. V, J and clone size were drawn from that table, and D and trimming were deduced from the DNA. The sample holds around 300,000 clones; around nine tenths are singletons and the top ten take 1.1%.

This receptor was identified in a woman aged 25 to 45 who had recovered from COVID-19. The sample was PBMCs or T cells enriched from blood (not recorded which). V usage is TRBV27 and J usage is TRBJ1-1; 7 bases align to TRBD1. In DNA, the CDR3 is TGTGCCAGCAGTTTATTAGGGGGCGCGGGAACTGAAGCTTTCTTT. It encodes CASSLLGGAGTEAFF.